What follows are 11 T cell receptor beta chains derived from one specimen sequenced in a study of post-analysis software for immune sequencing data. Prepared TCR beta cDNA libraries contained unique molecular identifiers. TCRdb called the PCR reads again in MiXCR, with one record for every CDR3 protein. The sample consists of about 810,000 distinct CDR3 sequences, about 50% of them appearing once. The antigens for these receptors are not known. Points from the study as a whole: Five or six TRBV segments appeared more often in patients than in controls, and TRBV5-6, TRBV5-1 and TRBV20-1 were among these.

Material: blood. The receptors were sampled from a girl aged 10 to 17 with multiple sclerosis.

The chain links TRBV5-1 to TRBJ2-4; D is ambiguous. Germline values: CDR1 SGHRS, CDR2 YFSETQ. V lost 0 bases to trimming and J lost 8 bases, with 9 bases between them. The CDR3 is made up of 13 amino acids. In DNA, the CDR3 is TGCGCCAGCAGCTTGGGATGGTTGGACATTCAGTACTTC. This gives the protein CASSLGWLDIQYF.

The chain uses TRBV12-3 or TRBV12-4 and TRBJ2-5; TRBD2 matches at 11 bases. V shed 3 bases and J 3 bases; nucleotides not matched to a gene: 6. The CDR3 extends over 16 amino acids. The CDR3: CASSLLSGGAKETQYF. For the CDR3, the DNA is TGTGCCAGCAGTTTGCTTAGCGGGGGGGCTAAAGAGACCCAGTACTTC.

The CDR3 DNA reads as TGTGCCAGCAGTCACCCGGGGGGATCAACCTTCTATGGCTACACCTTC. Translation gives CASSHPGGSTFYGYTF. This rearrangement joins TRBV6-5 to TRBJ1-2, with a tentative D call TRBD1 (5 bases). Trimming took 5 bases from V and 4 from J, leaving 20 bases between them. The CDR3 is made up of 16 amino acids. Germline V gene sequence: CDR1 MNHEY, CDR2 SVGAGI.

The chain has TRBV5-1 and TRBJ2-3, with 10 positions matching TRBD2. V was pared by 0 bases and J by 1 base, with 5 bases of the junction left unmatched. Germline CDR1 is SGHRS and CDR2 is YFSETQ. The CDR3 extends over 17 amino acids. CDR3 bases: TGCGCCAGCAGCTTGGAAGCTAGCGGGAGTGGCACAGATACGCAGTATTTT. It specifies CASSLEASGSGTDTQYF.

This clonotype appeared a few times. The chain has TRBV7-2 and TRBJ2-7; 7 positions agree with TRBD1. V trimming: 5 bases; J trimming: 2 bases; junction bases outside the gene matches: 9. This CDR3 comprises 15 residues. Germline-derived CDR1 and CDR2 are SGHTA and FQGNSA. This chain's CDR3 is CASSRADRATYEQYF. The CDR3 DNA follows: TGTGCCAGCAGCAGGGCCGACAGGGCAACCTACGAGCAGTACTTC.

This chain joins TRBV29-1 and TRBJ2-1, with unresolved D. Germline V CDR1 and CDR2: SQVTM, ANQGSEA. The CDR3 runs to 13 residues. V was shortened by 3 bases and J by 9 bases, with 15 bases between the two germline ends. The CDR3 loop is CSVDRAGRLEQFF. The CDR3, as DNA: TGCAGCGTTGACCGGGCCGGCCGGCTTGAGCAGTTCTTC.

A few counts support this clonotype. The chain uses TRBV11-2 and TRBJ1-2; TRBD1 agrees at 7 bases. This CDR3 spans 15 amino acids. J gave up 5 bases and V 3 bases, and 9 bases lay outside the gene matches. Germline V gene sequence: CDR1 SGHAT, CDR2 FQNNGV. CDR3 in amino acids: CASSFKPGQSYGYTF. CDR3 coding DNA: TGTGCCAGCAGCTTTAAGCCGGGACAGTCTTATGGCTACACCTTC.

The chain joins TRBV20-1 to TRBJ1-2, with D tentatively TRBD1 (6 bases). This CDR3 region has 15 residues. Germline assignment: CDR1 DFQATT and CDR2 SNEGSKA (reference sequence). V lost 2 bases, J lost 4 bases, and 17 bases lay in between. The CDR3 nucleotides read TGCAGTGCTAGAAGGGCAGGCACCAGGGGCTATGGCTACACCTTC. It translates to CSARRAGTRGYGYTF.

CDR3: CSVASGGASSYNEQFF. Here the CDR3 DNA reads TGCAGCGTAGCTAGCGGGGGTGCTAGCTCCTACAATGAGCAGTTCTTC. This chain joins TRBV29-1 and TRBJ2-1; TRBD2 aligns across 10 bases. The CDR3 has 16 amino acids. V shed 6 bases and J 0 bases; nucleotides not matched to a gene: 8. Germline CDR1 reads SQVTM; CDR2 reads ANQGSEA.

In DNA, the CDR3 is TGTGCCAGCAGTTACTCGGGACTAGCGGGACGGCAAGAGACCCAGTACTTC. It specifies CASSYSGLAGRQETQYF. The J gene is TRBJ2-5, the V gene TRBV6-5; 13 nucleotides match TRBD2. The CDR3 is 17 residues long. Germline V gives CDR1 MNHEY, CDR2 SVGAGI. Trimming removed 0 bases from V and 2 bases from J; junction bases left unmatched: 3.

The chain links TRBV29-1 to TRBJ2-1, with D maybe TRBD1 (5 bases). CDR1 and CDR2 (germline): SQVTM, ANQGSEA. The CDR3 contains 10 residues. The V end was cut by 5 bases, the J end by 10 bases, with 9 bases between. For the CDR3, the DNA is TGCAGCGTTAAGTCAGGGGAGCAGTTCTTC. Translated: CSVKSGEQFF.